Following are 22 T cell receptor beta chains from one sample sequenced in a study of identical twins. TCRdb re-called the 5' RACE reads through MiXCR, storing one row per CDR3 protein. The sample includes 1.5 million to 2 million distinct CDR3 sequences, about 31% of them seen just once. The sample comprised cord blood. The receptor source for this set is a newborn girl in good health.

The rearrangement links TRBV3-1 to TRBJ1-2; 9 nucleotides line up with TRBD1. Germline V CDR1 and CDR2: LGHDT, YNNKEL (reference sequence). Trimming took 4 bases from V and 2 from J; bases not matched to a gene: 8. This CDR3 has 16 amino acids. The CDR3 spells CASSPYRQGENYGYTF. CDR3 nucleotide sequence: TGTGCCAGCAGCCCCTACCGACAGGGGGAAAACTATGGCTACACCTTC.

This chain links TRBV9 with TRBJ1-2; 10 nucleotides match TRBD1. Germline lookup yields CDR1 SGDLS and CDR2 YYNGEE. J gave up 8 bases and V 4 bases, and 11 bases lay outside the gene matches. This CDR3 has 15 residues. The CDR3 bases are TGTGCCAGCAGCATACCGGGACAGGGGCCGAGAGGCTACACCTTC. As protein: CASSIPGQGPRGYTF.

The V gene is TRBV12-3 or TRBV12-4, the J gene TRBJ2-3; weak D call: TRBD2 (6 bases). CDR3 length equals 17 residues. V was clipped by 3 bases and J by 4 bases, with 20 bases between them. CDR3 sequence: CASSFGTGTLGPDTQYF. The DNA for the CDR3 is TGTGCCAGCAGTTTTGGAACCGGGACTCTGGGACCAGATACGCAGTATTTT.

Here the CDR3 reads CASGYGTSGRRSYNEQFF. Written as DNA, the CDR3 is TGTGCCAGCGGCTACGGGACTAGCGGGAGGCGGAGCTACAATGAGCAGTTCTTC. The rearrangement joins TRBV7-8 to TRBJ2-1; 15 bases map to TRBD2. CDR3 length equals 18 residues. Germline CDR1 SGHVS, CDR2 FQNEAQ. V shed 8 bases and J 3 bases; nucleotides not matched to a gene: 11.

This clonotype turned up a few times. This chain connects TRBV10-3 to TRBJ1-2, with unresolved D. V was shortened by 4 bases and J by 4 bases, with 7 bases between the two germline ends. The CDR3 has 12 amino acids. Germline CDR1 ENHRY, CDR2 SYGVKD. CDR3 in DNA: TGTGCCATCAGTGTCTGGACCTATGGCTACACCTTC. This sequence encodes CAISVWTYGYTF.

The DNA for the CDR3 is TGCAGTGCTTGGACAGGGGAGAGTTACAATGAGCAGTTCTTC. Translated: CSAWTGESYNEQFF. This chain uses TRBV20-1 with TRBJ2-1; 9 bases are shared with TRBD1. Trimming removed 5 bases from V and 4 bases from J; junction bases left unmatched: 6. CDR3 size: 14 residues. CDR1 is DFQATT and CDR2 is SNEGSKA in the germline V gene (reference sequence).

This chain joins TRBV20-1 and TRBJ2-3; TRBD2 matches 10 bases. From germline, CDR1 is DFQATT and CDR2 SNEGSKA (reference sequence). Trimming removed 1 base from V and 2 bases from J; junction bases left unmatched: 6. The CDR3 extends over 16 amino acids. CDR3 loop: CSARGGAGGVTDTQYF. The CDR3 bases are TGCAGTGCTAGAGGTGGAGCGGGGGGGGTCACAGATACGCAGTATTTT.

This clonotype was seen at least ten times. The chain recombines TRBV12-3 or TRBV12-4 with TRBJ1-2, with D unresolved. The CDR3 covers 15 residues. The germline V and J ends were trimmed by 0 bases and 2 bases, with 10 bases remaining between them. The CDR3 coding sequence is TGTGCCAGCAGTTTAGCGGCTAAACAGAACTATGGCTACACCTTC. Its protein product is CASSLAAKQNYGYTF.

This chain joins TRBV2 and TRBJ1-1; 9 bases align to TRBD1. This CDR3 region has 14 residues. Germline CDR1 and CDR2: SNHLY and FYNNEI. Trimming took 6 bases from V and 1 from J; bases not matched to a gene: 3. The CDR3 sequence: CASRDRGPNTEAFF. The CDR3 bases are TGTGCCAGCAGGGACAGGGGACCGAACACTGAAGCTTTCTTT.

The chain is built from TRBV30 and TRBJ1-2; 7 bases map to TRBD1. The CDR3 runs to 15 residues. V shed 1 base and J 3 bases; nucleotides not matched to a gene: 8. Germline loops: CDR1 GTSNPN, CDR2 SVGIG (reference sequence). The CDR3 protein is CAWSDFTGDHYGYTF. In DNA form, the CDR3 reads TGTGCCTGGAGTGACTTTACAGGGGATCACTATGGCTACACCTTC.

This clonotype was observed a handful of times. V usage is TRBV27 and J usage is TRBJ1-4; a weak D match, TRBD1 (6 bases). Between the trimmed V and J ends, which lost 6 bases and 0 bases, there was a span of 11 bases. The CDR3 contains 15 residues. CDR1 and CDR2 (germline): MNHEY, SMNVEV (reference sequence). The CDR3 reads CASRIQGSTNEKLFF. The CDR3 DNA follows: TGTGCCAGCAGAATACAGGGTTCAACTAATGAAAAACTGTTTTTT.

The chain's CDR3 is CASSLLHRDLYNEQFF. CDR3 sequence (DNA): TGTGCCAGCAGTCTACTCCACCGGGACCTTTACAATGAGCAGTTCTTC. The chain combines TRBV28 with TRBJ2-1; perhaps D is TRBD1 or TRBD2 (5 bases each). V was pared by 5 bases and J by 4 bases, with 18 bases between. Germline CDR1 MDHEN, CDR2 SYDVKM. The CDR3 runs 16 residues.

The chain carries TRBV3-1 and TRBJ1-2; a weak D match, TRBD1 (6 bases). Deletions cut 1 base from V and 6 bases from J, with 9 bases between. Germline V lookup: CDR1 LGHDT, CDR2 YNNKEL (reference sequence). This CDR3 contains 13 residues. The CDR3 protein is CASSQGNRDGYTF. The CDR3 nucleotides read TGTGCCAGCAGCCAAGGGAACAGGGATGGCTACACCTTC.

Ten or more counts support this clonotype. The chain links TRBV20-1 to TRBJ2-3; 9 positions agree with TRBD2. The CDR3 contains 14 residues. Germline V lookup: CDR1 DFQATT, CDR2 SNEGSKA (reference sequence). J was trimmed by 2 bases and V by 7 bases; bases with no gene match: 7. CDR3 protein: CSVLLAGVTDTQYF. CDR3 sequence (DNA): TGCAGTGTTTTACTAGCGGGCGTCACAGATACGCAGTATTTT.

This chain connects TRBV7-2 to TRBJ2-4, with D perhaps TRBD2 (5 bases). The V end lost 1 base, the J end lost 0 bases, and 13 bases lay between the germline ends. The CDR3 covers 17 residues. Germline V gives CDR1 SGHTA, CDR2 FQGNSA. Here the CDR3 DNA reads TGTGCCAGCAGCTTAGTTTGGACTGCCCTAGCCAAAAACATTCAGTACTTC. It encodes CASSLVWTALAKNIQYF. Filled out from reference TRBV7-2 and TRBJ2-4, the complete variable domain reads GAGVSQSPSNKVTEKGKDVELRCDPISGHTALYWYRQSLGQGLEFLIYFQGNSAPDKSGLPSDRFSAERTGGSVSTLTIQRTQQEDSAVYLCASSLVWTALAKNIQYFGAGTRLSVL.

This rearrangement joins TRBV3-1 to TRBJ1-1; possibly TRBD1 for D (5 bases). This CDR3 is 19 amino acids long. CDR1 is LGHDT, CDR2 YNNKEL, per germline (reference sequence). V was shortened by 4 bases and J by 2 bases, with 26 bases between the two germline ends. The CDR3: CASSPYGGWSPTSNTEAFF. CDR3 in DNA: TGTGCCAGCAGCCCTTACGGGGGTTGGTCCCCCACCTCCAACACTGAAGCTTTCTTT. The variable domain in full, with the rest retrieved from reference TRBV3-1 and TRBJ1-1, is DTAVSQTPKYLVTQMGNDKSIKCEQNLGHDTMYWYKQDSKKFLKIMFSYNNKELIINETVPNRFSPKSPDKAHLNLHINSLELGDSAVYFCASSPYGGWSPTSNTEAFFGQGTRLTVV.

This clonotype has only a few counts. The CDR3 loop is CASTGPVAAPKNIQYF. Written as DNA, the CDR3 is TGTGCCAGCACGGGACCCGTTGCGGCCCCCAAAAACATTCAGTACTTC. The rearrangement joins TRBV12-3 or TRBV12-4 to TRBJ2-4; the D call may be TRBD1 or TRBD2 (5 bases each). V lost 7 bases and J 2 bases, leaving 18 bases between the germline ends. CDR3 length: 16 amino acids.

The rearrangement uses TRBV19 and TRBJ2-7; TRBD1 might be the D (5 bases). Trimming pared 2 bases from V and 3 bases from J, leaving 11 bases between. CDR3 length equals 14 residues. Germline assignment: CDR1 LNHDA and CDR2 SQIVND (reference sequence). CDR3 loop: CASSITGPHYEQYF. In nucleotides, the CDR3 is TGTGCCAGTAGTATAACAGGTCCTCACTACGAGCAGTACTTC.

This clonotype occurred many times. CDR3 in DNA: TGCAGCGTTGAGTCGGACTCCTATGGCTACACCTTC. This encodes CSVESDSYGYTF. The chain is built from TRBV29-1 and TRBJ1-2; D is ambiguous. Germline CDR1 SQVTM, CDR2 ANQGSEA. Trimming pared 3 bases from V and 4 bases from J, leaving 9 bases between. The CDR3 consists of 12 residues.

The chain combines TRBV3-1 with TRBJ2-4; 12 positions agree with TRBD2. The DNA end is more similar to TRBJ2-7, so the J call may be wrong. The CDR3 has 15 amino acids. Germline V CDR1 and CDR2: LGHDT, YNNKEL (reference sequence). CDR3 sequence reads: CASSPPTSGSYEQYF. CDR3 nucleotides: TGTGCCAGCAGCCCTCCGACTAGCGGGAGCTACGAGCAGTACTTC.

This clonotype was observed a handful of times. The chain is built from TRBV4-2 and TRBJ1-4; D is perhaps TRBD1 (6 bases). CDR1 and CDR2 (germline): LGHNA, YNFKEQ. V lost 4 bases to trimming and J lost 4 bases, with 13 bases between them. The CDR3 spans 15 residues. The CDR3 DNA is TGTGCCAGCAGCCGACTAAGGGGGGTTAATGAAAAACTGTTTTTT. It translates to CASSRLRGVNEKLFF.

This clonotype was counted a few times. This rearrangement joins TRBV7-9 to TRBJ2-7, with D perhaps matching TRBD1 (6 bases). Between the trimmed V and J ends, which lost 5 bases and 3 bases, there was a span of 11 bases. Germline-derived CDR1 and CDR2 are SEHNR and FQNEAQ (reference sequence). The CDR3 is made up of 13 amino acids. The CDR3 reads CASSGDKNYEQYF. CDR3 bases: TGTGCCAGCAGCGGGGACAAAAACTACGAGCAGTACTTC.